This T cell receptor beta chain was documented in a study of OX40 agonist ivuxolimab in advanced cancers. Study information: Patients enrolled in dose escalation were diagnosed with hepatocellular carcinoma, melanoma, renal cell or head and neck cancer.

Clones were read by immunoSEQ multiplex PCR, and TCRdb kept only the in-frame ones, dropping some. The data contain about 80,000 clones, approximately 84% of them singletons. Findings of the study overall: Antigens targeted by the expanded peripheral T cells were not determined.

Details on this clone: Its antigen is still unknown.

This TCR was recovered from an adult with an advanced solid tumor such as melanoma, head and neck, liver or kidney cancer. Here the sequenced sample was CD4+ or CD8+ T cells sorted from blood, taken in a trial of the OX40 agonist ivuxolimab.

This CDR3 is CASSPQITYNEQFF. The DNA of the CDR3 is TGTGCCAGCTCACCTCAGATTACCTACAATGAGCAGTTCTTC. The V call is TRBV18, the J call TRBJ2-1, with no clear D. The CDR3 is 14 residues long. Germline CDR1 KGHSH, CDR2 LQKENI. Trimming took off 3 bases at V and 2 bases at J, with 8 bases between the two ends.